This is a list of T cell receptor beta chains from one sample in a study of cytomegalovirus exposure and HLA in healthy donors. TCRdb keeps only in-frame clones here, not all; method: immunoSEQ multiplex PCR. The table records some 190,000 clones, roughly 77% of them present only once. The sequencing input was PBMCs. These receptor sequences come from a woman aged 25 to 45 in good health and CMV-seronegative. Each CDR3 is given with its conserved first and last residue. The D gene is left open where the match is weak. Only some rows state a clone size, as once, few, many or a class for expanded clones.

CDR3nt: TGTGCCAGCAGTTCCTCCCTGCGACAGGGAGGCTACACCTTC; CDR3aa: CASSSSLRQGGYTF; abundance: -; j_gene: TRBJ1-2; d_gene: TRBD1; v_gene: TRBV27
CDR3nt: TGCGCCAGCAGCTCCGGGACAGGGGTCTACTACGAGCAGTACTTC; CDR3aa: CASSSGTGVYYEQYF; abundance: once; j_gene: TRBJ2-7; d_gene: TRBD1; v_gene: TRBV5-1
CDR3nt: TGTGCCAGTAGTATAGGATCGGCGGGGGGGCGAGCAGATACGCAGTATTTT; CDR3aa: CASSIGSAGGRADTQYF; abundance: -; j_gene: TRBJ2-3; d_gene: TRBD2; v_gene: TRBV19
CDR3nt: TGTGCCAGCAGTGCCGGACAGGGATATGGCTACACCTTC; CDR3aa: CASSAGQGYGYTF; abundance: -; j_gene: TRBJ1-2; d_gene: TRBD1; v_gene: TRBV2
CDR3nt: TGTGCCAGTAAAGCGGGGGGAAGTACGCAGTATTTT; CDR3aa: CASKAGGSTQYF; abundance: few; j_gene: TRBJ2-3; d_gene: TRBD2; v_gene: TRBV19
CDR3nt: TGTGCCATCAGTGAGTCGTGGGGGGGCGCTTCCTACGAGCAGTACTTC; CDR3aa: CAISESWGGASYEQYF; abundance: -; j_gene: TRBJ2-7; d_gene: -; v_gene: TRBV10-3
CDR3nt: TGTGCCAGCAGCAAAGCGCGGGGGGACAGGGGGCCAGATACGCAGTATTTT; CDR3aa: CASSKARGDRGPDTQYF; abundance: -; j_gene: TRBJ2-3; d_gene: -; v_gene: TRBV21-1
CDR3nt: TGCGCCAGCAGCTTGGGTTCCCGCAGATCTGGAAACACCATATATTTT; CDR3aa: CASSLGSRRSGNTIYF; abundance: -; j_gene: TRBJ1-3; d_gene: -; v_gene: TRBV5-1
CDR3nt: TGTGCCAGCAGCTCCGCGGACATGATCTATGGCTACACCTTC; CDR3aa: CASSSADMIYGYTF; abundance: -; j_gene: TRBJ1-2; d_gene: -; v_gene: TRBV7-9
CDR3nt: TGCGCCAGCAGCAGCCTGTTTACCTACGAGCAGTACTTC; CDR3aa: CASSSLFTYEQYF; abundance: once; j_gene: TRBJ2-7; d_gene: -; v_gene: TRBV5-1
CDR3nt: TGTGCCAGCAGTGGGGGACTCCACACCGGGGAGCTGTTTTTT; CDR3aa: CASSGGLHTGELFF; abundance: -; j_gene: TRBJ2-2; d_gene: -; v_gene: TRBV25-1
CDR3nt: TGTGCCAGCAGCGACGACAGGGACACTGAAGCTTTCTTT; CDR3aa: CASSDDRDTEAFF; abundance: -; j_gene: TRBJ1-1; d_gene: TRBD1; v_gene: TRBV9
CDR3nt: TGCAGCGTTGCCACAACCTACGAGCAGTACTTC; CDR3aa: CSVATTYEQYF; abundance: -; j_gene: TRBJ2-7; d_gene: -; v_gene: TRBV29-1
CDR3nt: TGTGCCAGCAGATCAGGGGGTAGAAACACCATATATTTT; CDR3aa: CASRSGGRNTIYF; abundance: once; j_gene: TRBJ1-3; d_gene: TRBD1; v_gene: TRBV6-5
CDR3nt: TGTGCCAGCAGCCGCACAGGGGTAAATCAGCCCCAGCATTTT; CDR3aa: CASSRTGVNQPQHF; abundance: -; j_gene: TRBJ1-5; d_gene: TRBD1; v_gene: TRBV4-2
CDR3nt: TGTGCCAGCAGCCTAACAGTCTCTGGGGCCAACGTCCTGACTTTC; CDR3aa: CASSLTVSGANVLTF; abundance: -; j_gene: TRBJ2-6; d_gene: -; v_gene: TRBV6-5
CDR3nt: TGTGCCAGCAGTTGGACAGGCCTTAATTCACCCCTCCACTTT; CDR3aa: CASSWTGLNSPLHF; abundance: -; j_gene: TRBJ1-6; d_gene: TRBD1; v_gene: TRBV6-5
CDR3nt: TGTGCCAGCAGGTCACAGGGGCTCCTGTACAATGAGCAGTTCTTC; CDR3aa: CASRSQGLLYNEQFF; abundance: few; j_gene: TRBJ2-1; d_gene: TRBD1; v_gene: TRBV6-5
CDR3nt: TGTGCCAGCAGTGAAGGCAGAGGCACTGAAGCTTTCTTT; CDR3aa: CASSEGRGTEAFF; abundance: -; j_gene: TRBJ1-1; d_gene: -; v_gene: TRBV6-1
CDR3nt: TGCGCCAGCAGCCCGGACAGTACCTATGGCTACACCTTC; CDR3aa: CASSPDSTYGYTF; abundance: -; j_gene: TRBJ1-2; d_gene: -; v_gene: TRBV5-1
CDR3nt: TGTGCCAGCAGCCGTGGACTAGTCCAAGAGACCCAGTACTTC; CDR3aa: CASSRGLVQETQYF; abundance: -; j_gene: TRBJ2-5; d_gene: TRBD2; v_gene: TRBV11-1
CDR3nt: TGTGCCAGCAGCGGACCCCGGCTAGCGCCTTACGAGCAGTACTTC; CDR3aa: CASSGPRLAPYEQYF; abundance: -; j_gene: TRBJ2-7; d_gene: -; v_gene: TRBV7-9
CDR3nt: TGTGCCAGCAGCCCCGACAGGGCGAGGGAGACCCAGTACTTC; CDR3aa: CASSPDRARETQYF; abundance: -; j_gene: TRBJ2-5; d_gene: TRBD1; v_gene: TRBV5-8
CDR3nt: TGTGCCAGCAGCTTAATGAGGGACACTGAAGCTTTCTTT; CDR3aa: CASSLMRDTEAFF; abundance: -; j_gene: TRBJ1-1; d_gene: -; v_gene: TRBV7-3
CDR3nt: TGTGCCAGCGGGACTAGCCGTTTGGATACGCAGTATTTT; CDR3aa: CASGTSRLDTQYF; abundance: -; j_gene: TRBJ2-3; d_gene: TRBD2; v_gene: TRBV7-2
CDR3nt: TGTGCCAGCAGTGTAAGGGGGGGCCACTACAATGAGCAGTTCTTC; CDR3aa: CASSVRGGHYNEQFF; abundance: few; j_gene: TRBJ2-1; d_gene: -; v_gene: TRBV6-1
CDR3nt: TGTGCCAGCTCACAGGGAAGGGAGGAGGCTTTCTTT; CDR3aa: CASSQGREEAFF; abundance: -; j_gene: TRBJ1-1; d_gene: -; v_gene: TRBV18
CDR3nt: TGTGCCAGTAGTATAATAAGGGGACAGCCAAGTATGAACACTGAAGCTTTCTTT; CDR3aa: CASSIIRGQPSMNTEAFF; abundance: -; j_gene: TRBJ1-1; d_gene: TRBD1; v_gene: TRBV19
CDR3nt: TGCGCCAGCAGCTCCCCCGGGACTAGCGGGGGGGCGCAAGATACGCAGTATTTT; CDR3aa: CASSSPGTSGGAQDTQYF; abundance: -; j_gene: TRBJ2-3; d_gene: TRBD2; v_gene: TRBV5-1
CDR3nt: TGCGCCAGCAGGGGACTTGCCTCTGGGGCCAACGTCCTGACTTTC; CDR3aa: CASRGLASGANVLTF; abundance: once; j_gene: TRBJ2-6; d_gene: -; v_gene: TRBV5-1
CDR3nt: TGCAGCGCCTGGGGGGGTCTCACAGATACGCAGTATTTT; CDR3aa: CSAWGGLTDTQYF; abundance: -; j_gene: TRBJ2-3; d_gene: TRBD2; v_gene: TRBV29-1
CDR3nt: TGTGCCAGCAGTGCGGACAGATTGGACACTGAAGCTTTCTTT; CDR3aa: CASSADRLDTEAFF; abundance: few; j_gene: TRBJ1-1; d_gene: -; v_gene: TRBV2
CDR3nt: TGTGCCATCAGTAGGGACAGCAGCACAGATACGCAGTATTTT; CDR3aa: CAISRDSSTDTQYF; abundance: -; j_gene: TRBJ2-3; d_gene: TRBD1; v_gene: TRBV10-3
CDR3nt: TGTGCCAGCAGTGAAGCGAGGAGTGGCGGCTACACCTTC; CDR3aa: CASSEARSGGYTF; abundance: -; j_gene: TRBJ1-2; d_gene: -; v_gene: TRBV6-1
CDR3nt: TGTGCCAGCAGCGTAGGAGATAGCGGCCAGGCCGAGCAGTACTTC; CDR3aa: CASSVGDSGQAEQYF; abundance: -; j_gene: TRBJ2-7; d_gene: -; v_gene: TRBV9
CDR3nt: TGTGCCAGCAGTGAAGTGGCAGGAGGCACCGGGGAGCTGTTTTTT; CDR3aa: CASSEVAGGTGELFF; abundance: once; j_gene: TRBJ2-2; d_gene: -; v_gene: TRBV2
CDR3nt: TGTGCCAGCAGCTTGAGGCAGGGGGGAAACACCATATATTTT; CDR3aa: CASSLRQGGNTIYF; abundance: -; j_gene: TRBJ1-3; d_gene: -; v_gene: TRBV5-4
CDR3nt: TGTGCCAGCAGCTTAGTGGTGCGAAGCACCGGGGAGCTGTTTTTT; CDR3aa: CASSLVVRSTGELFF; abundance: once; j_gene: TRBJ2-2; d_gene: -; v_gene: TRBV5-6
CDR3nt: TGTGCCAGCAGCTTGCCGGGACAGGGTGGGGCCGGGGAGCTGTTTTTT; CDR3aa: CASSLPGQGGAGELFF; abundance: -; j_gene: TRBJ2-2; d_gene: TRBD1; v_gene: TRBV5-6
CDR3nt: TGTGCCAGCAGCCCACTAGCGGGGGGGCCGGGTGAGCAGTTCTTC; CDR3aa: CASSPLAGGPGEQFF; abundance: -; j_gene: TRBJ2-1; d_gene: TRBD2; v_gene: TRBV7-2
CDR3nt: TGTGCCAGTAGTATTAGGCTAGCGGGGGAATACCAAGAGACCCAGTACTTC; CDR3aa: CASSIRLAGEYQETQYF; abundance: -; j_gene: TRBJ2-5; d_gene: TRBD2; v_gene: TRBV19
CDR3nt: TGTGCCAGCAGTTACACCGGGACTAGCGGGGGCGAGCAGTACTTC; CDR3aa: CASSYTGTSGGEQYF; abundance: once; j_gene: TRBJ2-7; d_gene: TRBD2; v_gene: TRBV6-5